This passage covers 7 T cell receptor beta chains from one sample sequenced in a study of chemoradiotherapy in HPV16-positive cancers. TCRdb keeps only in-frame clones here, not all; method: immunoSEQ multiplex PCR. The sample shows about 5,000 clones, 70% to 80% of them seen only once. This specimen was tumor tissue, taken from a patient who underwent chemoradiotherapy. The receptors shown here come from a human donor with HPV-associated anogenital cancer.

V gene TRBV19 combines with J gene TRBJ2-3, with D uncertain. CDR3 length equals 16 residues. The V gene's germline CDR1 is LNHDA and CDR2 SQIVND (reference sequence). The V end lost 4 bases, the J end lost 1 base, and 15 bases lay between the germline ends. The CDR3 sequence: CASSSRSRTGTDTQYF. CDR3 nucleotide sequence: TGTGCCAGTAGTAGTCGGTCGCGTACGGGCACAGATACGCAGTATTTT.

This sequence joins TRBV5-1 and TRBJ2-1, with 9 nucleotides matching TRBD2. Germline V lookup: CDR1 SGHRS, CDR2 YFSETQ. This CDR3 has 15 residues. V was pared by 5 bases and J by 5 bases, with 8 bases of the junction left unmatched. CDR3 DNA sequence: TGCGCCAGCAGGGCTAGCGGGACTCGGCACAATGAGCAGTTCTTC. As protein: CASRASGTRHNEQFF.

The table lists this clone with a count of one. This chain uses TRBV5-4 with TRBJ2-3, with D perhaps assigned TRBD1 or TRBD2 (6 bases each). This CDR3 is 15 amino acids long. Germline V gives CDR1 SGHNT, CDR2 YYREEE (reference sequence). The germline V and J ends were trimmed by 4 bases and 0 bases, with 12 bases remaining between them. CDR3 sequence (DNA): TGTGCCAGCAGCCGTGGGGGGCCTAGCACAGATACGCAGTATTTT. Its protein is CASSRGGPSTDTQYF.

The gene calls are TRBV23-1 and TRBJ2-2; D might be TRBD1 (6 bases). TRBV23-1 is assigned to the ORF class and has an uncertain function. V was cut by 4 bases and J by 6 bases, with 18 bases left in between. The CDR3 is made up of 16 amino acids. This CDR3 is CASSPRQDWKAGELFF. In nucleotides, the CDR3 is TGCGCCAGCAGTCCCAGACAGGATTGGAAAGCCGGGGAGCTGTTTTTT.

This chain connects TRBV10-2 to TRBJ1-1; D ambiguous. V was trimmed by 3 bases and J by 0 bases, leaving 11 bases between them. The CDR3 sequence is 15 residues long. Germline V gene sequence: CDR1 WSHSY, CDR2 SAAADI. The CDR3 DNA follows: TGCGCCAGCAGTGAACGGGCAACGCTGAACACTGAAGCTTTCTTT. It is translated as CASSERATLNTEAFF.

CDR3 residues: CASSRSSGGGEQYF. DNA of the CDR3: TGTGCCAGCAGCAGGAGTTCAGGGGGAGGCGAGCAGTACTTC. The chain carries TRBV5-5 and TRBJ2-7, with a tentative D call TRBD1 (7 bases). The CDR3 length is 14 residues. Germline-derived CDR1 and CDR2 are SGHKS and YYEKEE (reference sequence). The V end was cut by 4 bases, the J end by 6 bases, with 17 bases between. The variable domain in full, with the rest retrieved from reference TRBV5-5 and TRBJ2-7, is DAGVTQSPTHLIKTRGQQVTLRCSPISGHKSVSWYQQVLGQGPQFIFQYYEKEERGRGNFPDRFSARQFPNYSSELNVNALLLGDSALYLCASSRSSGGGEQYFGPGTRLTVT.

This chain joins TRBV9 and TRBJ2-3, with a tentative D call TRBD1 (6 bases). V lost 0 bases and J 7 bases, leaving 18 bases between the germline ends. From germline, CDR1 is SGDLS and CDR2 YYNGEE. CDR3 size: 16 residues. For the CDR3, the DNA is TGTGCCAGCAGCGTAGTAGGAAGAGGGGGTTTCAATACGCAGTATTTT. Amino acid sequence: CASSVVGRGGFNTQYF. The complete variable domain, with remaining parts taken from reference TRBV9 and TRBJ2-3, reads DSGVTQTPKHLITATGQRVTLRCSPRSGDLSVYWYQQSLDQGLQFLIQYYNGEERAKGNILERFSAQQFPDLHSELNLSSLELGDSALYFCASSVVGRGGFNTQYFGPGTRLTVL.